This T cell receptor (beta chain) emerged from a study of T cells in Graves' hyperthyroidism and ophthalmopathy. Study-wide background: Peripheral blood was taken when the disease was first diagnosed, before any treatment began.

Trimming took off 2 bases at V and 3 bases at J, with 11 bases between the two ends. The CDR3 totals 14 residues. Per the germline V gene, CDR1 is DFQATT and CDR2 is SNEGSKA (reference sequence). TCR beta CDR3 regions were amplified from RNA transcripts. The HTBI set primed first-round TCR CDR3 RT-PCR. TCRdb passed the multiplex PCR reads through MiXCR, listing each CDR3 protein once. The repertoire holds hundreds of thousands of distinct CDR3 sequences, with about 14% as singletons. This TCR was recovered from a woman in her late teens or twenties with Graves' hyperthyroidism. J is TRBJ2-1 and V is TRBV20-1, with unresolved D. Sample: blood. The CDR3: CSARMTRIYNEQFF. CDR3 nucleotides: TGCAGTGCTAGAATGACTCGTATCTACAATGAGCAGTTCTTC.